This T cell receptor (beta chain) came from a study of monozygotic twins with inflammatory bowel disease (dated by TCRdb to the late 2010s). At the level of the whole study: The full study comprised 28 monozygotic twin pairs: nine German pairs (four IBD-concordant, five IBD-discordant) and 19 IBD-discordant Danish pairs. Each individual had, on average, about 151 000 unique TCRalpha sequences and 181 000 unique TCRbeta sequences available for analysis. The search for disease-associated traits relied mainly on comparing IBD patients with their genetically identical healthy co-twins within discordant pairs.

Study-wide conclusions, independent of this receptor: Compared with healthy twins, IBD patients had fewer clonotypes in common with other individuals, a difference most pronounced in patients showing signs of disease activity. A decrease in TCRbeta repertoire diversity, as measured by inverse Simpson index, was observed in IBD patients compared with their healthy co-twins. Distinction between different T cell subtypes could not be achieved in the analysis. Repertoire similarity did not differ between concordant and discordant twins, possibly due to limited statistical power. The results gave no support for a single strong signal or clonotype linked to IBD. Background noise and inter-individual variability may have been introduced into the repertoires by the differing immunosuppressive treatments among patients.

From each donor, a roughly 2.5 ml peripheral blood sample was drawn into PAXgene tubes and stored at -80 degrees C. Without T cell sorting, total RNA was isolated from whole blood using the PAXgene blood miRNA kit on an automated QIAcube. Peripheral blood from monozygotic twin pairs who were concordant or discordant for inflammatory bowel disease underwent deep TCRalpha and TCRbeta repertoire profiling using unique molecular barcoding. For every twin pair, smoking habits were documented, and each individual was categorised as a current, former or never smoker. The method was 5' RACE. The input for every TCR library was roughly 3,300 ng of total RNA. For each sample, cDNA was synthesized in eight separate reactions using SMARTScribe reverse transcriptase. During cDNA synthesis, template switching introduced unique molecular identifiers that contained a 6-nucleotide sample barcode. TCRalpha and TCRbeta cDNA was amplified by two nested PCRs of about 15 and 9 cycles, with bead purification after each PCR. Before amplification, the cDNA was treated with uracil DNA-glycosylase and purified using the QIAquick PCR purification kit. The second PCR was the step at which Illumina TruSeq-compatible adapters and sample-specific barcodes were added. Library quality and concentration were assessed using TapeStation and Qubit, and roughly 5.5 ng of each library was pooled. Pooled libraries were sequenced on an Illumina HiSeq2500 single-index Rapid Run with 2 x 100 bp reads and custom sequencing primers. For the original study's pipeline: MiGEC version 1.2.6 was used for UMI-based consensus assembly to correct PCR and sequencing errors. MiXCR version 2.1.1 was used to carry out V(D)J alignment, clonotype assembly and CDR3 extraction. Gene usage, clonotype sharing and MAIT/NKT TCR abundance were normalised by analysing the top 1000, 10 000 and 20 000 clonotypes per sample. Diversity was computed as the inverse Simpson index with the vegan R package after downsampling to 27 000 UMIs. Paired Mann-Whitney U tests were applied to discordant twin pairs, with Benjamini-Hochberg correction for multiple testing. After reprocessing by TCRdb, each CDR3 protein sequence is one entry, and no DNA is given. V and J calls and clone size were set by TCRdb, not the authors. The sample table records fewer than 550,000 distinct CDR3 sequences. Jointly, the top ten make up 2% to 2.5% of the sample.

Notes on this clonotype: Its antigen specificity is not known.

The cysteine opens and the phenylalanine closes a CDR3 of 14 amino acids. DNA is not recorded here. CDR1 and CDR2, looked up from the germline V gene, are MDHEN and SYDVKM. The chain joins TRBV28 to TRBJ2-7; TCRdb calls TRBD2, which cannot be checked without DNA. Sequencing was done on a sample of blood. The clonotype originates from a human donor with ulcerative colitis or Crohn's disease, or a healthy co-twin of an affected twin (not recorded which). Here the CDR3 is given as CASSSGTSVYEQYF.